This entry describes one T cell receptor beta chain. The record originates from a study of vaccination and CD4 T cells after COVID-19. At the level of the study: The study enrolled six male and four female convalescents, two of whom were Hispanic. Post-COVID draws came a median approximately 94 days after diagnosis (range 35 to 161).

The CDR3 spans 14 residues. From germline, CDR1 is MNHNS and CDR2 SASEGT. Germline trimming cut 7 bases from V and 2 bases from J; bases unmatched to any gene: 3. MiXCR was run by TCRdb on the PCR reads, yielding one entry per CDR3 protein. The table records around 20,000 distinct CDR3 sequences, just over 60% of them present only once. The sequencing used CD4+ T cells from blood, collected after SARS-CoV-2 vaccination. This sequence originates from a human donor who had recovered from COVID-19. The chain is built from TRBV6-1 and TRBJ2-3; 10 bases fit TRBD2. The CDR3: CASNSGRYTDTQYF. In DNA form, the CDR3 reads TGTGCCAGCAATAGCGGGAGGTACACAGATACGCAGTATTTT.